The clone carrying this T cell receptor beta chain was picked up many times. This sample stems from a study of T cells after yellow fever vaccination. V lost 6 bases and J 4 bases, leaving 11 bases between the germline ends. The CDR3 spans 13 residues. MiXCR, applied by TCRdb to the 5' RACE reads, yields one record per CDR3 protein. The sample contains about 63,000 distinct CDR3 sequences, less than 8.5% of which appear only once. The V call is TRBV12-3 or TRBV12-4, the J call TRBJ2-3; D remains ambiguous. This material consisted of CD8+ T cells sorted from PBMCs, taken 15 days after the yellow fever booster vaccination. The receptor comes from a man aged 25 to 45 who received the YFV17D yellow fever vaccine. The CDR3 DNA sequence: TGTGCCAGCAGCTTGCAAAGGGCAGATACGCAGTATTTT. The encoded protein is CASSLQRADTQYF.